A single T cell receptor beta chain is shown here with its context. Just one base apart from a much larger clone, this may be a read error. The data belong to a study of breast tumors, draining lymph nodes, adjacent tissues. Samples came from axillary lymph nodes draining the breast cancer. TCRdb re-called the multiplex PCR reads through MiXCR, storing one row per CDR3 protein. The sample lists 100,000 to 150,000 distinct CDR3 sequences, roughly 21% occurring once. This receptor was identified in a female donor with breast cancer. Some clones in this sample may be carry-over from other donors' samples. The sample consisted of axillary lymph node tissue.

CDR3 DNA: TGCGCCAACAGCCAAGACTTGGCACCTAAATACAATGAGCAGTTCTTC. Amino acid sequence: CANSQDLAPKYNEQFF. This chain joins TRBV4-1 and TRBJ2-1; no reliable D call. This CDR3 is 16 amino acids long. CDR1 is MGHRA, CDR2 YSYEKL, per germline.